This TCR beta chain was recorded in a study of T cell repertoires in cytomegalovirus infection. Study-wide context: Both CMV infection and a matching HLA type were indicated by public TCR beta signatures.

The germline CDR1 and CDR2 sequences are LGHDT and YNNKEL (reference sequence). V was trimmed by 8 bases and J by 4 bases, leaving 14 bases between them. The CDR3 consists of 14 residues. This clonotype appeared many times. The antigen remains unidentified. TCRdb processed the reads anew with MiXCR; each CDR3 protein has one entry. There are some 110,000 distinct CDR3 sequences in the sample; 9.5% to 13% occur only once, and 25% to 40% lies in the top ten. Sequencing was performed on PBMCs, sequenced either directly or after in vitro stimulation (not recorded which). The V and J genes are TRBV3-1 and TRBJ2-2; D not resolved. The TCR comes from a human donor in good health (CMV status not recorded). Some clones in this sample may be carry-over from other donors' samples. CDR3 DNA sequence: TGTGCCAGCGGCTCTTGGCAGAGCACCGGGGAGCTGTTTTTT. Its protein product is CASGSWQSTGELFF.